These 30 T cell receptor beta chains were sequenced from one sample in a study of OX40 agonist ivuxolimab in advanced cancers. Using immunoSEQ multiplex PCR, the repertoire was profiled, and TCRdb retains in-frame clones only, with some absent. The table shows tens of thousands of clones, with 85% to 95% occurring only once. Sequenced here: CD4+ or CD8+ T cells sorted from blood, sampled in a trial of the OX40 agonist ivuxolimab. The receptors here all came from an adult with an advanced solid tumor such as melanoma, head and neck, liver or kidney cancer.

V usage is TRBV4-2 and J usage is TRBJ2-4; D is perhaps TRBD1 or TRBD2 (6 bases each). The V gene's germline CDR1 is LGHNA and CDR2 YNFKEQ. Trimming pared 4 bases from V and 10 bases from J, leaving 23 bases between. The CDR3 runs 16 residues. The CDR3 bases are TGTGCCAGCAGCCCAAATACCTGGACAGTCGGGGGTATTCAGTACTTC. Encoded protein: CASSPNTWTVGGIQYF.

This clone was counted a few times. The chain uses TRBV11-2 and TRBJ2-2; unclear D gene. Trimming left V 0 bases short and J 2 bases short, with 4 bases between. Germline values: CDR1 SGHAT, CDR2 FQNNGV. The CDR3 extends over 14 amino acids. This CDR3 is CASSLDFNTGELFF. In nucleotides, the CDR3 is TGTGCCAGCAGCTTAGATTTTAACACCGGGGAGCTGTTTTTT.

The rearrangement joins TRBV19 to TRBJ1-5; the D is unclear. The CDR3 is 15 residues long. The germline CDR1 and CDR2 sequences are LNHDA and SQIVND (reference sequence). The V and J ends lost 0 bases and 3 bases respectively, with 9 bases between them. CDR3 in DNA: TGTGCCAGTAGTATAGAGGGTGGGCCCAATCAGCCCCAGCATTTT. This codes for CASSIEGGPNQPQHF.

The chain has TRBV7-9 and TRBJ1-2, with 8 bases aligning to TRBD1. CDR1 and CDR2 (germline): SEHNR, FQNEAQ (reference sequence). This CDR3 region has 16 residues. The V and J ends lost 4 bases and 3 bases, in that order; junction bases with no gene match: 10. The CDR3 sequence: CASSSSDREDYYGYTF. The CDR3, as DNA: TGTGCCAGCAGCTCCTCGGACAGGGAAGATTACTATGGCTACACCTTC.

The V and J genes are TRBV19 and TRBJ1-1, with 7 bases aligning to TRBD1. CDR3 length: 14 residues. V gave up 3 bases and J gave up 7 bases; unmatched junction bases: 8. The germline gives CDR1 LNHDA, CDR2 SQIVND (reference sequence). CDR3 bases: TGTGCCAGTAGTATTAGCAGGGGGATGGTTGAAGCTTTCTTT. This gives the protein CASSISRGMVEAFF.

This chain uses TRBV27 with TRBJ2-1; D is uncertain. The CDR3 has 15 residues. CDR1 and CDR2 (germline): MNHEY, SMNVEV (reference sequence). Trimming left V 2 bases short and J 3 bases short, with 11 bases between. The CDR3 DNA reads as TGTGCCAGCAGTTTAGGGCCAGGCCTCTACAATGAGCAGTTCTTC. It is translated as CASSLGPGLYNEQFF.

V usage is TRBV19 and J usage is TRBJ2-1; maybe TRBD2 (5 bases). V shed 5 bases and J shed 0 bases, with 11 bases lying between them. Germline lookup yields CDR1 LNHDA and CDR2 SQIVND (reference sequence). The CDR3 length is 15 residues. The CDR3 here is CASSPRGGSYNEQFF. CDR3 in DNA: TGTGCCAGTAGTCCCCGGGGTGGCTCCTACAATGAGCAGTTCTTC.

The CDR3 region is CASSLSPSNEQFF. CDR3 DNA sequence: TGTGCCAGCAGTTTATCCCCTTCGAATGAGCAGTTCTTC. The rearrangement uses TRBV27 and TRBJ2-1, with unresolved D. This CDR3 has 13 amino acids. Per germline, CDR1 MNHEY and CDR2 SMNVEV (reference sequence). V lost 0 bases to trimming and J lost 7 bases, with 7 bases between them.

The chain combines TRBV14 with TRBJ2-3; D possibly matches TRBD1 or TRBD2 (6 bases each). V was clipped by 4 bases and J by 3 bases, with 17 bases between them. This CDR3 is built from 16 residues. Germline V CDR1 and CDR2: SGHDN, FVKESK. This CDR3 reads CASSPSGAEITDTQYF. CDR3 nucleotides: TGTGCCAGCAGCCCCTCGGGGGCCGAGATTACAGATACGCAGTATTTT.

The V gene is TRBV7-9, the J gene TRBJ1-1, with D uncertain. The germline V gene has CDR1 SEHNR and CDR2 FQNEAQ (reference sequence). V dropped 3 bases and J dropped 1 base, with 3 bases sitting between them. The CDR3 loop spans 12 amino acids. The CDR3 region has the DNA TGTGCCAGCAGCTTCCAGAACACTGAAGCTTTCTTT. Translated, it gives CASSFQNTEAFF.

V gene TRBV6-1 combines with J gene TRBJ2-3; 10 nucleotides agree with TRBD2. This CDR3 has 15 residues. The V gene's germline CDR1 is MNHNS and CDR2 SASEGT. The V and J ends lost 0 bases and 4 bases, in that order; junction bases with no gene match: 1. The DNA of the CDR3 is TGTGCCAGCAGTGAAGCGACTAGCGGGTCAGATACGCAGTATTTT. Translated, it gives CASSEATSGSDTQYF.

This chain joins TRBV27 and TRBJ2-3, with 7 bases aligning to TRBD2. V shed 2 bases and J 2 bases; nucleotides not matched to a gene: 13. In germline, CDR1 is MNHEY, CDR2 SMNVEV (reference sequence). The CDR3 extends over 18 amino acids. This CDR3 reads CASSLTPLAIPVTDTQYF. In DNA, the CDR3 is TGTGCCAGCAGTTTAACCCCACTAGCGATTCCCGTCACAGATACGCAGTATTTT.

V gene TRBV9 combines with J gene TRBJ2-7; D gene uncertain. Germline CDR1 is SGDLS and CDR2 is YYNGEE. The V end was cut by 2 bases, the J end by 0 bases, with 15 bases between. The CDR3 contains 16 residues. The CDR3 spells CASSVGTGFLSYEQYF. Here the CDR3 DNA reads TGTGCCAGCAGCGTGGGAACCGGTTTCCTCTCCTACGAGCAGTACTTC.

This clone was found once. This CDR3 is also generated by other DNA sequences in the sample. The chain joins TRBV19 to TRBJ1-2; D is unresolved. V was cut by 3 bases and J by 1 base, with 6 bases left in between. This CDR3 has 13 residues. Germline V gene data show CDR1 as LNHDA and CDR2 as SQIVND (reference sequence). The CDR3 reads CASSITVNYGYTF. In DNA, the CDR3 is TGTGCCAGTAGTATCACGGTTAACTATGGCTACACCTTC.

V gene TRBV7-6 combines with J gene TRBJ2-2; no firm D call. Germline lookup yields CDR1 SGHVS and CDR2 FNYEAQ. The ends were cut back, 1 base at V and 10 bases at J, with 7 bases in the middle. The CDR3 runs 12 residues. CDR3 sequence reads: CASSLGSLELFF. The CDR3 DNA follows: TGTGCCAGCAGCTTAGGCTCGCTGGAGCTGTTTTTT.

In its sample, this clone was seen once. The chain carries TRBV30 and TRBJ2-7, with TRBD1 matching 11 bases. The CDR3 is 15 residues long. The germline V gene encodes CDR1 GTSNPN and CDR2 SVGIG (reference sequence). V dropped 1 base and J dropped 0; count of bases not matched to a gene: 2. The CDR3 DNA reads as TGTGCCTGGAGTGCCGGGACAGGGGGCTCCTACGAGCAGTACTTC. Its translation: CAWSAGTGGSYEQYF. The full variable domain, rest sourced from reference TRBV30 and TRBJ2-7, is SQTIHQWPATLVQPVGSPLSLECTVEGTSNPNLYWYRQAAGRGLQLLFYSVGIGQISSEVPQNLSASRPQDRQFILSSKKLLLSDSGFYLCAWSAGTGGSYEQYFGPGTRLTVT.

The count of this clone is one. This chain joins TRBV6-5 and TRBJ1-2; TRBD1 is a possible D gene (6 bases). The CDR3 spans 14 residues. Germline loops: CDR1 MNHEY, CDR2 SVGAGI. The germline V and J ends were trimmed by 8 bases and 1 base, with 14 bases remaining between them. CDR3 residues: CASAPGQDNYGYTF. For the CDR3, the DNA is TGTGCCAGCGCACCGGGACAAGATAACTATGGCTACACCTTC.

CDR3 sequence (DNA): TGTGCCTGGAGTACCATCCAAACGAACACCGGGGAGCTGTTTTTT. Its translation is CAWSTIQTNTGELFF. The rearrangement uses TRBV30 and TRBJ2-2, with D hard to call. The CDR3 sequence is 15 residues long. Trimming shortened V by 2 bases and J by 0 bases, and 10 bases separated the two germline ends. Germline V gene lookup returns CDR1 GTSNPN and CDR2 SVGIG (reference sequence).

CDR3 bases: TGTGCCAGCAGCCAAGACCGGGACAGGGACGAGCAGTACTTC. Translated, it gives CASSQDRDRDEQYF. This sequence joins TRBV14 and TRBJ2-7; TRBD1 matches at 9 bases. CDR3 length: 14 residues. Germline CDR1 SGHDN, CDR2 FVKESK. V shed 0 bases, J shed 5 bases, and the junction held 2 bases outside the gene matches.

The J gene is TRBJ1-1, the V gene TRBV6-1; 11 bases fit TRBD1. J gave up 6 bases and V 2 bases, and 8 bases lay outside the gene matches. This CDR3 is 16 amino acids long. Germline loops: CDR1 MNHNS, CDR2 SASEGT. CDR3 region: CASSEWEDRGHAEAFF. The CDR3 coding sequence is TGTGCCAGCAGTGAATGGGAGGACAGGGGGCACGCTGAAGCTTTCTTT.

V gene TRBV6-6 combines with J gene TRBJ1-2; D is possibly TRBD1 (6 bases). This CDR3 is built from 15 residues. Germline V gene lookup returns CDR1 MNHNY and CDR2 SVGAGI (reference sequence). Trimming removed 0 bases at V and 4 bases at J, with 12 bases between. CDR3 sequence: CASSYSVRGFYGYTF. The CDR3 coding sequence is TGTGCCAGCAGTTACTCGGTCAGGGGATTCTATGGCTACACCTTC.

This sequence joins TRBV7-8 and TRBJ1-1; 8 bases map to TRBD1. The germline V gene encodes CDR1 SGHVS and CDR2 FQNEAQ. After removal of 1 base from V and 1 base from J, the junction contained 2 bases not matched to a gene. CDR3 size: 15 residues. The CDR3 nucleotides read TGTGCCAGCAGCTTAGACAGGGGGAGGAACACTGAAGCTTTCTTT. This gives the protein CASSLDRGRNTEAFF.

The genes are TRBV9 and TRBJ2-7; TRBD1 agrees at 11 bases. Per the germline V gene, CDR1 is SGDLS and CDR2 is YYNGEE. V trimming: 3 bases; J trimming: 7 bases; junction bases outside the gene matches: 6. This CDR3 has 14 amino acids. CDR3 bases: TGTGCCAGCAGCGCCGGACAGGGGGCGGGAGAGCAGTACTTC. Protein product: CASSAGQGAGEQYF.

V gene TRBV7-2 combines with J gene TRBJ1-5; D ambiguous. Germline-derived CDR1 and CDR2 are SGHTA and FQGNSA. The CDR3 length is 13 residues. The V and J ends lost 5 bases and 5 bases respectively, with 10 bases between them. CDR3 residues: CASSHEAHQPQHF. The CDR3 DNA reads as TGTGCCAGCAGCCATGAAGCTCATCAGCCCCAGCATTTT. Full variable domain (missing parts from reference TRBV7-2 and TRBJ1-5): GAGVSQSPSNKVTEKGKDVELRCDPISGHTALYWYRQSLGQGLEFLIYFQGNSAPDKSGLPSDRFSAERTGGSVSTLTIQRTQQEDSAVYLCASSHEAHQPQHFGDGTRLSIL.

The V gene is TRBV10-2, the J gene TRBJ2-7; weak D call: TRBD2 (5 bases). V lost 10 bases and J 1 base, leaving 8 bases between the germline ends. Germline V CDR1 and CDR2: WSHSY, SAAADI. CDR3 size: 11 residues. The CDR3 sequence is CATRDSYEQYF. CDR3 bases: TGCGCCACCCGGGATTCCTACGAGCAGTACTTC.

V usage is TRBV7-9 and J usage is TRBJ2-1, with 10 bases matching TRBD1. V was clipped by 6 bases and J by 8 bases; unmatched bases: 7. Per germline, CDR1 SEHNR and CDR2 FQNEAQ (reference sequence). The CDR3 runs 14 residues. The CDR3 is CASRPRDRGYEQFF. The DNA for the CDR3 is TGTGCCAGCAGACCCCGGGACAGGGGATATGAGCAGTTCTTC.

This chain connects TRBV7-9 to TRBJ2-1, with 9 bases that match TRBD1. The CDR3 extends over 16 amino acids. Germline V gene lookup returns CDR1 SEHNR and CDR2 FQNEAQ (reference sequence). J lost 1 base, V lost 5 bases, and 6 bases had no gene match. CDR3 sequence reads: CASSPRGQGSYNEQFF. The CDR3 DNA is TGTGCCAGCAGCCCCCGAGGACAGGGGTCCTACAATGAGCAGTTCTTC.

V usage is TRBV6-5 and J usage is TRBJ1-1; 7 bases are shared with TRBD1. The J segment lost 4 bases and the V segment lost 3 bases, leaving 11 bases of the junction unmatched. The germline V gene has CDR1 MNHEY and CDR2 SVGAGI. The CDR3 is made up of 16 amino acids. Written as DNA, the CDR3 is TGTGCCAGCAGTTATGGCTCCCCCTCAGGGGGCACTGAAGCTTTCTTT. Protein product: CASSYGSPSGGTEAFF.

The CDR3 loop is CASSLMDRGNTEAFF. CDR3 sequence (DNA): TGTGCCAGCAGCTTAATGGACAGGGGGAACACTGAAGCTTTCTTT. The genes are TRBV7-3 and TRBJ1-1, with 9 bases aligning to TRBD1. Looked up from germline, CDR1 is SGHTA and CDR2 is FQGTGA. The CDR3 runs to 15 residues. With V trimmed by 1 base and J by 1 base, 1 base remained unmatched.

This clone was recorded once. CDR3 in amino acids: CASSVDAGTSGSGELFF. In DNA, the CDR3 is TGTGCCAGCAGCGTAGACGCGGGGACTAGCGGCTCCGGGGAGCTGTTTTTT. This sequence joins TRBV9 and TRBJ2-2; 11 bases are a match to TRBD2. V gave up 0 bases and J gave up 6 bases; unmatched junction bases: 7. The CDR3 has 17 amino acids. Looked up from germline, CDR1 is SGDLS and CDR2 is YYNGEE.